This T cell receptor (beta chain) was identified during a study of blood T cell repertoires in COVID-19. Study summary: The cDNA or gDNA used as material had been derived from T cells, B-cell-depleted T cells, or PBMCs.

V was shortened by 5 bases and J by 2 bases, with 13 bases between the two germline ends. Germline V CDR1 and CDR2: SNHLY, FYNNEI. The CDR3 extends over 14 amino acids. Profiling relied on immunoSEQ multiplex PCR, and the TCRdb table lists in-frame clones only, not all of them. The table lists 5,500 to 6,500 clones, about 79% of them singletons. The receptor comes from a human donor with active COVID-19. The donor label of this sample is uncertain. V gene TRBV2 combines with J gene TRBJ2-7; D perhaps matches TRBD1 (5 bases). Source material: peripheral blood. CDR3 DNA sequence: TGTGCCAGCAGTAGGTACAGGTTGACCTACGAGCAGTACTTC. Its protein is CASSRYRLTYEQYF.